The source of this T cell receptor (beta chain) is a study of graft-versus-host responses after intestinal transplantation (dated by TCRdb to the early 2020s). As for the study more broadly: The transplants that recipients received were multivisceral, liver-intestinal, or isolated intestinal. Every recipient was given anti-thymocyte globulin induction, then maintenance tacrolimus and steroids for about 3 years. Bulk TCR-beta CDR3 sequencing was used to track graft-versus-host and host-versus-graft alloreactive T cell clones in the graft, circulation and bone marrow after intestinal transplantation. Alloreactive clones were identified by sequencing pre-transplant mixed lymphocyte reaction products and comparing them with unstimulated pre-transplant donor and recipient T cells. The cohort enrolled some 23 intestinal transplant recipients, one of whom was a retransplant, and a few patients without pretransplant specimens were excluded. Donor T cell macrochimerism was defined as a peak of at least 4% donor T cells among recipient peripheral blood mononuclear cells. Samples from a few later patients were sequenced in-house on an Illumina MiSeq with MiXCR processing rather than by the commercial service. Summary of the overall study and its limitations: Patients with donor T cell macrochimerism had high GvH to HvG T cell clonal ratios in their allografts. GvH clones were detected in recipient bone marrow, and some of these GvH clones were observed earlier in ileal mucosa or blood, consistent with an intestinal mucosal origin. The relatively low number and heterogeneity of intestinal transplant patients limited the conclusions. Early after transplant, peak levels of circulating GvH clones were associated with declines in HvG clones.

The library came from the immunoSEQ multiplex PCR assay. For most patients, genomic DNA was isolated using the Qiagen DNeasy Blood and Tissue Kit and was shipped frozen to Adaptive Biotechnologies for TCR sequencing. High-throughput TCR-beta CDR3 sequencing of genomic DNA from most patients was performed by Adaptive Biotechnologies. The original methods were these. Adaptive's ImmunoSEQ software supplied the TCR sequencing data for approximately 18 patients, while MiXCR and VDJtools were used to process three other patients. CD4 versus CD8 sorting errors were corrected by removing sequences found in both subsets at a frequency ratio below 5:1. CDR3 nucleotide sequences shared by donor and recipient were removed because the origin of these sequences could not be assigned. To count as alloreactive, a clone needed at least 2-fold expansion over unstimulated cells and a minimum CFSE-low frequency of 0.002% (template counts) or 0.001% (read counts). Clones were considered mappable if detected in sequenced pre-transplant spleen, lymph node, or MLR CFSE-low populations of the donor or recipient. The cumulative frequency of alloreactive clones was calculated as a percentage of all sequences, weighted by copy number. Here the immuneACCESS table is served through TCRdb, limited to in-frame sequences with V and J called. Missing clones are a known gap in these copies; in checked studies unresolved V genes cover under half, and the rest lacks a known reason. D and trimming were read from the DNA, whereas the V and J calls and clone size are those reported in that table. This sample gives more than 80,000 clones in total; around four fifths of them show up just once. 17% of the sample is in the top ten clones.

What the time point label conveys for this sample: cells obtained before transplantation from donor or recipient. CD3+CD4+ and CD3+CD8+ populations were FACS-sorted from unstimulated pre-transplant donor and recipient cells taken from spleen or lymph nodes. Trimmed from V: 1 base; trimmed from J: 6 bases; junction bases lacking a gene match: 13. The germline V gene encodes CDR1 MNHNS and CDR2 SASEGT. Taken from cysteine to phenylalanine, the CDR3 has 17 residues. CDR3 DNA only is kept here, 51 bases in frame from base 1. This clone came up once. It lacks a known antigen. Per-nucleotide qualities are absent, and no much larger clonotype sits a single base away.

This receptor was identified in a human donor who received an intestinal transplant. The sequence links TRBV6-1 to TRBJ2-7; 9 of the junction bases match TRBD2. The source was unstimulated CD8+ T cells sorted from spleen or lymph node cells, collected before intestinal transplant. The CDR3 region: CASSEGAGGRRAVEQYF. The nucleotides are TGTGCCAGCAGTGAAGGAGCGGGGGGCCGAAGGGCCGTCGAGCAGTACTTC.